This TCR beta chain was recovered during a study of T cells expressing NK-cell markers. Study-wide background: Serological testing identified most of the eight sequenced donors as HCMV-seropositive and one as seronegative.

On this clonotype: Its antigen is currently unknown.

Study-level findings and limits: The same clonotypes also predominated in the CD3+CD56-NKG2C+ fraction of several donors. Five to seven of the donors carried dominant NKG2C+ clonotypes that took up 1.0-7.0% of their CD8+ T cells.

cDNA encoding TCR beta was synthesized via 5'RACE template switching incorporating UMIs. TCRdb re-called the 5' RACE reads; every CDR3 protein appears as one record, without DNA. This sample's table has approximately 170,000 distinct CDR3 sequences. Material: blood T cells: a sorted CD56 or NKG2C T cell subset, CD4+ or CD8+ T cells, or bulk PBMC T cells (not recorded which). The sequence came from a man between 18 and 69 years old in good health.

The CDR3 loop reads CSATDLSTQYF. V gene TRBV20-1 combines with J gene TRBJ2-3; no DNA is available, so the TRBD2 call from TCRdb remains unchecked. The CDR3 totals 11 residues. Germline CDR1 reads DFQATT; CDR2 reads SNEGSKA (reference sequence).